This T cell receptor beta chain derives from a study of CD8+ T cells in alopecia areata. Study-wide results and limits: Researchers report lesional scalp, most notably alopecia totalis/universalis, outstripped normal scalp in clonality.

As for treatment: oral pan-JAK inhibitor, 5-10 mg twice daily. Concerning this clone: What it binds is unknown.

The length of the CDR3 is 12 residues. Looked up from germline, CDR1 is MNHNY and CDR2 is SVGAGI (reference sequence). Trimming took off 8 bases at V and 4 bases at J, with 11 bases between the two ends. cDNA prepared by RNA extraction and subsequent reverse transcription served as the template for sequencing. Here immunoSEQ multiplex PCR was the method, and the copy in TCRdb shows in-frame clones only, minus some. Here the sample spans fewer than 250,000 clones, 35% to 40% being singletons. The V and J genes are TRBV6-6 and TRBJ2-5, with D uncertain. The origin of this receptor is a human donor with alopecia areata. The sample was CD4+ T cells sorted from blood, taken between weeks 30 and 35, from a patient treated with tofacitinib. In nucleotides, the CDR3 is TGTGCCAGCGCCTACTCGCGAGAGACCCAGTACTTC. Translated, it gives CASAYSRETQYF.